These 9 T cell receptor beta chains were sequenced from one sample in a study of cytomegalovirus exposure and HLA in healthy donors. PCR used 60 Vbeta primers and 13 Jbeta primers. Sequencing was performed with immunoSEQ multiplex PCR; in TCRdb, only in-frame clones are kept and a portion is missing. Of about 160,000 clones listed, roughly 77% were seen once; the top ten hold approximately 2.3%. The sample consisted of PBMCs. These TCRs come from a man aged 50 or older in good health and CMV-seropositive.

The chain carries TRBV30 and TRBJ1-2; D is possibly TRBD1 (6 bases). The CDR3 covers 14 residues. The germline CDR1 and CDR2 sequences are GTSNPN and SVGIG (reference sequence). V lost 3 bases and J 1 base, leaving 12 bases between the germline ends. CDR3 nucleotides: TGTGCCTGGAGCTTCGGACAGATTAACTATGGCTACACCTTC. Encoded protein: CAWSFGQINYGYTF.

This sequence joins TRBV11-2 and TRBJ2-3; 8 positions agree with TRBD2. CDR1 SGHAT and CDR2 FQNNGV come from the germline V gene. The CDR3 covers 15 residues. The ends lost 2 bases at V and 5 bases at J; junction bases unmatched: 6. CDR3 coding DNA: TGTGCCAGCAGCTTACCCGGGGGGGCGGGAGATACGCAGTATTTT. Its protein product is CASSLPGGAGDTQYF.

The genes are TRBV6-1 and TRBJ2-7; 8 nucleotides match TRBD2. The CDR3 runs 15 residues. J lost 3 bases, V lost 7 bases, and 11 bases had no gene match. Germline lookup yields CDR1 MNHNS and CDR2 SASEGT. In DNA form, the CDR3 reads TGTGCCAGCACCCCCAGCGGGGGCAGGGGCTACGAGCAGTACTTC. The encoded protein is CASTPSGGRGYEQYF.

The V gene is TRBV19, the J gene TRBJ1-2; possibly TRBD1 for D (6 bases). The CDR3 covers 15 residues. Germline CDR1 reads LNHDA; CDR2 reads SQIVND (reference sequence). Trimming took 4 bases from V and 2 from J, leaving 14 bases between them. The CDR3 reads CASSTQQGSNYGYTF. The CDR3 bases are TGTGCCAGTAGTACCCAACAGGGTTCCAACTATGGCTACACCTTC.

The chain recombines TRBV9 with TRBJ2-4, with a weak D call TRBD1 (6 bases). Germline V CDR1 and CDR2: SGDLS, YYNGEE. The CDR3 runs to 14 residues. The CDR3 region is CEQGPAVRRNIQYF. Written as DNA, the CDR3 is TGTGAACAGGGACCTGCCGTCCGGAGAAACATTCAGTACTTC. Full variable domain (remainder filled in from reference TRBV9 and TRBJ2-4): DSGVTQTPKHLITATGQRVTLRCSPRSGDLSVYWYQQSLDQGLQFLIQYYNGEERAKGNILERFSAQQFPDLHSELNLSSLELGDSALYFCEQGPAVRRNIQYFGAGTRLSVL.

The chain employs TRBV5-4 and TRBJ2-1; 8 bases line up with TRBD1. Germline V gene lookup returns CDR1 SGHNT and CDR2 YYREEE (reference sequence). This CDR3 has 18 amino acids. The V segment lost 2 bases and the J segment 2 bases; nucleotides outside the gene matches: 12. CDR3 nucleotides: TGTGCCAGCAGCTTCTCCAGGGGGACAGGTTTCGCCTACAATGAGCAGTTCTTC. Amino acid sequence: CASSFSRGTGFAYNEQFF.

The CDR3 sequence: CASRASGSGQAGELFF. The CDR3 DNA sequence: TGTGCCAGCAGAGCTAGCGGGTCCGGGCAGGCCGGGGAGCTGTTTTTT. This sequence joins TRBV2 and TRBJ2-2, with 8 positions matching TRBD2. The CDR3 is made up of 16 amino acids. Germline lookup yields CDR1 SNHLY and CDR2 FYNNEI. J lost 6 bases, V lost 6 bases, and 12 bases had no gene match.

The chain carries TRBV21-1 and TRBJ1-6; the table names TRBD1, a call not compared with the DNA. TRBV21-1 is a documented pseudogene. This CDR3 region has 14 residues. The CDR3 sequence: CASIRTGGNSPLHF. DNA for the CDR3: TGTGCCAGCATCAGGACAGGGGGTAATTCACCCCTCCACTTT.

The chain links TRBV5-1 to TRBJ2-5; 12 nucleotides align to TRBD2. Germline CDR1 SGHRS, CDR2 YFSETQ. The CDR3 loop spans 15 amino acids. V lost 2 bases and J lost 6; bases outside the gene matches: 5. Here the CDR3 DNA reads TGCGCCAGCAGCTTTCCTAGCGGGGGGGGGAAGACCCAGTACTTC. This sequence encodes CASSFPSGGGKTQYF.